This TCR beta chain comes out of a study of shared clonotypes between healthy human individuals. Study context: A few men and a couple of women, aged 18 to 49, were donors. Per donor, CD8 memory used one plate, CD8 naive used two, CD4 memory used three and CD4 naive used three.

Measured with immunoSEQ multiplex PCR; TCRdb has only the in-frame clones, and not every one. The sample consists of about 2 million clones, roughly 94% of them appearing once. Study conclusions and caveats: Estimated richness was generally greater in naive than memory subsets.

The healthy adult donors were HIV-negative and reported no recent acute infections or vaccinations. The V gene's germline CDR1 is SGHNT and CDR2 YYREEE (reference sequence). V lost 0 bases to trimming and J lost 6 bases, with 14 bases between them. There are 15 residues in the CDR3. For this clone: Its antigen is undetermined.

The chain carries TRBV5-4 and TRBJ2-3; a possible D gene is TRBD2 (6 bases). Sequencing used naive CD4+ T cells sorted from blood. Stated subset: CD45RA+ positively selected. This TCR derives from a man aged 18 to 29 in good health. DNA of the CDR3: TGTGCCAGCAGCTTGGTTGGTAGCGGAGCCGATACGCAGTATTTT. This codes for CASSLVGSGADTQYF.